This TCR beta chain derives from a study of OX40 agonist ivuxolimab in advanced cancers. Looking at the study overall: Head and neck, renal cell, melanoma or hepatocellular carcinoma were the cancers that dose-escalation patients had.

This clone was detected only a few times. Assay used: immunoSEQ multiplex PCR; TCRdb lists only in-frame clones, some missing. In the table there are more than 85,000 clones, roughly 87% of which are singletons. CDR1 and CDR2 from the germline V gene are SGHNT and YYREEE (reference sequence). The CDR3 loop spans 15 amino acids. Between the trimmed V and J ends, which lost 6 bases and 3 bases, there was a span of 18 bases. The TCR sequence derives from an adult with an advanced solid tumor such as melanoma, head and neck, liver or kidney cancer. The sample here was CD4+ or CD8+ T cells sorted from blood, taken in a trial of the OX40 agonist ivuxolimab. The chain carries TRBV5-4 and TRBJ1-1; perhaps TRBD1 as D (5 bases). CDR3 residues: CASMPSRGVHTEAFF. Here the CDR3 DNA reads TGTGCCAGCATGCCTAGTCGAGGGGTCCACACTGAAGCTTTCTTT.